One sample yielded the 10 T cell receptor beta chains listed below, sequenced in a study of T cell responses to AZD1222 COVID-19 vaccine. The data were produced by immunoSEQ multiplex PCR, yet TCRdb's version contains in-frame clones alone and is incomplete. The table has roughly 150,000 clones, 75% to 90% seen once. Sequenced material: peripheral blood, taken 28 days after the second AZD1222 dose. The source of these receptors is an adult who received the AZD1222 COVID-19 vaccine.

The chain uses TRBV2 and TRBJ2-2, with TRBD1 matching over 7 bases. This CDR3 has 16 residues. V was pared by 8 bases and J by 1 base, with 10 bases of the junction left unmatched. The germline gives CDR1 SNHLY, CDR2 FYNNEI. This CDR3 is CASHFSRTGNTGELFF. The CDR3 DNA sequence: TGTGCCAGCCACTTTTCCCGGACAGGGAACACCGGGGAGCTGTTTTTT.

The chain employs TRBV24-1 and TRBJ1-5; D not resolved. V was pared by 5 bases and J by 4 bases, with 8 bases between. Germline CDR1 and CDR2: KGHDR and SFDVKD. This CDR3 is 13 amino acids long. CDR3 amino acids: CATSGRENQPQHF. CDR3 DNA: TGTGCCACCAGTGGGAGAGAAAATCAGCCCCAGCATTTT.

This rearrangement joins TRBV5-1 to TRBJ2-1, with 16 bases fitting TRBD2. J was trimmed by 3 bases and V by 1 base; bases with no gene match: 7. The CDR3 sequence is 19 residues long. Germline V gene data show CDR1 as SGHRS and CDR2 as YFSETQ. CDR3 loop: CASSLLGLAGGPIYNEQFF. The CDR3 nucleotides are TGCGCCAGCAGCTTGCTGGGACTAGCGGGAGGGCCCATCTACAATGAGCAGTTCTTC.

This clone came up once. The J gene is TRBJ2-2, the V gene TRBV6-5; TRBD2 matches at 9 bases. The CDR3 loop spans 15 amino acids. The germline gives CDR1 MNHEY, CDR2 SVGAGI. Germline trimming cut 7 bases from V and 2 bases from J; bases unmatched to any gene: 5. The CDR3 bases are TGTGCCAGCAAAGAGCGGGGGGTAAACACCGGGGAGCTGTTTTTT. Amino acid sequence: CASKERGVNTGELFF.

The chain employs TRBV6-2 or TRBV6-3 and TRBJ2-3, with 11 bases that match TRBD2. V gave up 5 bases and J gave up 2 bases; unmatched junction bases: 3. This CDR3 has 15 residues. CDR1 is MNHEY and CDR2 is SVGEGT in the germline V gene. In DNA, the CDR3 is TGTGCCAGCAGTCTAGCGGGGGGCAACACAGATACGCAGTATTTT. It codes for CASSLAGGNTDTQYF.

Note on this clone: The sample holds other DNA sequences that translate to the same CDR3. This sequence joins TRBV5-4 and TRBJ1-1; the match to TRBD1 covers 8 bases. The CDR3 has 13 residues. V was clipped by 2 bases and J by 4 bases; unmatched bases: 1. Germline values: CDR1 SGHNT, CDR2 YYREEE (reference sequence). The CDR3 coding sequence is TGTGCCAGCAGCTTTACAGGGGGCACTGAAGCTTTCTTT. It specifies CASSFTGGTEAFF. Full variable domain (rest looked up from reference TRBV5-4 and TRBJ1-1): ETGVTQSPTHLIKTRGQQVTLRCSSQSGHNTVSWYQQALGQGPQFIFQYYREEENGRGNFPPRFSGLQFPNYSSELNVNALELDDSALYLCASSFTGGTEAFFGQGTRLTVV.

The chain couples TRBV4-3 to TRBJ1-2; D unclear. The germline V and J ends were trimmed by 0 bases and 3 bases, with 8 bases remaining between them. The germline gives CDR1 LGHNA, CDR2 YSLEER. The CDR3 is made up of 14 amino acids. CDR3: CASSQDRTDYGYTF. DNA for the CDR3: TGCGCCAGCAGCCAAGACAGGACGGACTATGGCTACACCTTC.

This clone was recorded a few times. The chain employs TRBV28 and TRBJ1-1; D is possibly TRBD1 (5 bases). Trimming removed 6 bases at V and 0 bases at J, with 20 bases between. CDR1 and CDR2 from the germline V gene are MDHEN and SYDVKM. The CDR3 spans 17 residues. The CDR3 loop is CASSRPRGRNMNTEAFF. The CDR3 DNA is TGTGCCAGCAGCCGACCCCGGGGCAGAAACATGAACACTGAAGCTTTCTTT.

This chain uses TRBV11-3 with TRBJ2-7; 14 bases map to TRBD2. V lost 2 bases, J lost 3 bases, and 15 bases stayed unmatched. The germline V gene encodes CDR1 SGHNT and CDR2 YENEEA. The CDR3 is 20 amino acids. In nucleotides, the CDR3 is TGTGCCAGCAGCTTACGATCTCCCGGGACTAGCGGGAGAGGTGACTACGAGCAGTACTTC. Translation gives CASSLRSPGTSGRGDYEQYF.

V usage is TRBV18 and J usage is TRBJ1-5; 11 nucleotides line up with TRBD1. The CDR3 is 14 amino acids. Germline V lookup: CDR1 KGHSH, CDR2 LQKENI. V lost 3 bases to trimming and J lost 6 bases; unmatched junction nucleotides: 1. As DNA, the CDR3 is TGTGCCAGCTCACCGGGGACAGGGGGTCAGCCCCAGCATTTT. Encoded protein: CASSPGTGGQPQHF.